The 11 T cell receptor beta chains listed next were all sequenced from one sample in a study of regulatory T cells in long-lasting Graves disease. Time point meaning: newly diagnosed GD, antithyroid drugs for less than 3 months. TCR sequences were obtained from RNA taken from PBMCs. With iRepertoire HTBI primers and Arm-PCR of CDR3 regions, TCR beta libraries were built. TCRdb reprocessed the multiplex PCR reads with MiXCR, giving one entry per CDR3 protein. The data show around 470,000 distinct CDR3 sequences, 14% seen once. These data also featured in a second study, about T cells in Graves' hyperthyroidism and ophthalmopathy.

Source: peripheral blood mononuclear cells (PBMCs), taken at new diagnosis, from a patient treated with antithyroid drugs. The receptors originated from a woman aged 50 to 60 with Graves disease.

This chain joins TRBV2 and TRBJ2-1; TRBD2 aligns across 8 bases. In germline, CDR1 is SNHLY, CDR2 FYNNEI. The trim removed 7 bases at V and 3 bases at J, leaving 17 bases unmatched. The CDR3 has 18 residues. CDR3 in DNA: TGTGCCAGCACCCCCGGGAGGGTATCTGAACGGGGCTACAATGAGCAGTTCTTC. Its protein product is CASTPGRVSERGYNEQFF.

This clonotype was seen ten or more times. V gene TRBV11-2 combines with J gene TRBJ2-5, with 10 positions matching TRBD2. CDR3 length: 16 residues. Germline lookup yields CDR1 SGHAT and CDR2 FQNNGV. V dropped 1 base and J dropped 6; count of bases not matched to a gene: 8. CDR3 residues: CASSLVPAGGPQTQYF. The CDR3, as DNA: TGTGCCAGCAGCTTAGTTCCAGCGGGAGGGCCTCAGACCCAGTACTTC.

The rearrangement uses TRBV20-1 and TRBJ1-6; the D gene is possibly TRBD1 (5 bases). There are 13 residues in the CDR3. The V and J ends lost 3 bases and 8 bases respectively, with 11 bases between them. The V gene's germline CDR1 is DFQATT and CDR2 SNEGSKA (reference sequence). DNA of the CDR3: TGCAGTGCTAGGCCAGACAGTTATTCACCCCTCCACTTT. It encodes CSARPDSYSPLHF.

This clonotype was observed many times. The CDR3 nucleotides read TGCAGTGCTAGGCCCCTTTTCGGACTAGCGGGATTCTACGAGCAGTACTTC. Translation: CSARPLFGLAGFYEQYF. V is TRBV20-1 and J is TRBJ2-7, with TRBD2 matching over 12 bases. Germline values: CDR1 DFQATT, CDR2 SNEGSKA (reference sequence). Losses at the gene ends were 3 bases for V and 3 bases for J; bases not matched to a gene: 12. This CDR3 region has 17 residues.

At least ten counts were recorded for this clonotype. The chain links TRBV7-2 to TRBJ2-1; the match to TRBD1 covers 8 bases. The CDR3 is 14 residues long. J was trimmed by 10 bases and V by 3 bases; bases with no gene match: 8. CDR1 SGHTA and CDR2 FQGNSA come from the germline V gene. The CDR3: CASSFQGAPGEQFF. The CDR3, as DNA: TGTGCCAGCAGCTTTCAGGGGGCTCCCGGGGAGCAGTTCTTC.

This clonotype was found many times. V and J are TRBV28 and TRBJ2-2, with 11 bases matching TRBD1. The trim removed 2 bases at V and 1 base at J, leaving 3 bases unmatched. Germline CDR1 MDHEN, CDR2 SYDVKM. The CDR3 is 17 amino acids. The CDR3 loop is CASSLPGQGVNTGELFF. In DNA, the CDR3 is TGTGCCAGCAGTTTACCGGGACAGGGGGTGAACACCGGGGAGCTGTTTTTT.

This clonotype showed up just a few times. This chain connects TRBV27 to TRBJ2-3; D not resolved. This CDR3 spans 13 amino acids. CDR1 MNHEY and CDR2 SMNVEV come from the germline V gene (reference sequence). The V gene lost 5 bases and the J gene lost 5 bases, with 11 bases spanning the gap. This CDR3 reads CASSPPRRDTQYF. The CDR3 region has the DNA TGTGCCAGCAGTCCTCCTCGCAGAGATACGCAGTATTTT.

The table lists this clonotype with many counts. This rearrangement joins TRBV28 to TRBJ1-2, with 8 positions matching TRBD1. Germline CDR1 and CDR2: MDHEN and SYDVKM. This CDR3 has 14 amino acids. Trimming cost V 3 bases and J 7 bases; bases outside gene matches: 7. The CDR3 DNA is TGTGCCAGCAGTTTCGACAGGGGTTGGAGTGGCTACACCTTC. This translates into CASSFDRGWSGYTF.

This clonotype was counted at least ten times. In nucleotides, the CDR3 is TGTGCCAGCAGCTTAGGTGATCGGGAGGGCTTCACCGACATGAACACTGAAGCTTTCTTT. Translating it yields CASSLGDREGFTDMNTEAFF. The V gene is TRBV11-3, the J gene TRBJ1-1; D is undetermined. V lost 1 base and J 0 bases, leaving 24 bases between the germline ends. Germline V gene sequence: CDR1 SGHNT, CDR2 YENEEA. This CDR3 has 20 residues.

Regarding this clonotype: At one of its ends the junction is not consistent with the germline gene, which may arise from a read error. The gene calls are TRBV4-1 and TRBJ2-7, with a tentative D call TRBD1 (6 bases). CDR1 and CDR2 from the germline V gene are MGHRA and YSYEKL. This CDR3 is built from 16 residues. For the CDR3, the DNA is TGCGCCAGCAGCCCCCTCAGGACAGCTTTTTCCTACGGGCAGTACTTC. Residues: CASSPLRTAFSYGQYF.

This clonotype was counted ten times or more. DNA of the CDR3: TGTGCCAGCAGCTTCCGGGAGCAGTTCTTC. Translating gives CASSFREQFF. V and J are TRBV7-9 and TRBJ2-1; D is uncertain. Germline CDR1 and CDR2: SEHNR and FQNEAQ (reference sequence). CDR3 size: 10 residues. Trimming shortened V by 3 bases and J by 10 bases, and 4 bases separated the two germline ends.